One TCR beta chain is described in this entry. As yet, its antigen is unknown. With iRepertoire HTBI primers and Arm-PCR of CDR3 regions, TCR beta libraries were built. MiXCR, run by TCRdb on the multiplex PCR reads, gives a single entry per CDR3 protein. The top ten clones hold 15% to 20% of a sample with 680,000 or so distinct CDR3 sequences, approximately 15% of them seen once. Time point given: newly diagnosed GD, antithyroid drugs for less than 3 months. PBMC-extracted RNA yielded the TCR library. Unmatched junction bases numbered 9, after V lost 6 bases and J lost 3 bases. CDR3 length: 18 amino acids. Germline CDR1 reads DFQATT; CDR2 reads SNEGSKA (reference sequence). This record belongs to a study of regulatory T cells in long-lasting Graves disease. Findings of the study overall: TCR diversity in persistent Graves' patients was below that of newly diagnosed ones.

The same sample was also studied in work on T cells in Graves' hyperthyroidism and ophthalmopathy. That work adds: HTBI primers drove first-round RT-PCR of the TCR CDR3. Ophthalmopathy was identified by the model a median approximately 6.9 months ahead of onset.

The chain has TRBV20-1 and TRBJ2-6, with 15 positions matching TRBD2. Material: peripheral blood mononuclear cells (PBMCs), obtained at new diagnosis, from a patient treated with antithyroid drugs. The sequence was obtained from a woman aged 30 to 39 with Graves disease. CDR3 loop: CSATAGLAGGFGANVLTF. DNA of the CDR3: TGCAGTGCGACCGCGGGACTAGCGGGAGGTTTTGGGGCCAACGTCCTGACTTTC.